One sample yielded the 4 T cell receptor beta chains listed below, sequenced in a study of T cell repertoires in cytomegalovirus infection (dated 2019 in TCRdb). The intended sense of this specimen's treatment or condition label: in vitro stimulation with specific CMV peptide epitopes to enrich CMV-specific T cells. These reads were obtained on an Illumina HiSeq 1500. TCRdb cleaned the public reads at Q25 with fastp, built clones with MiXCR and kept in-frame beta chains. Each CDR3 protein gets just one entry, which takes the most common genes and DNA from the rows behind it. This sample lists some 800,000 distinct CDR3 sequences; almost 30% were detected once. The top ten clones comprise under 15% of the sample. Their recognized antigens are unknown. This sample comprised cultured CD8+ T cells from PBMCs, obtained from culture after CMV antigen stimulation. The receptor set was obtained from a human donor in good health (CMV status not recorded). Some clones in this sample may be carry-over from other donors' samples.

This clonotype was observed many times. The gene calls are TRBV4-1 and TRBJ2-1; D is ambiguous. This CDR3 has 11 amino acids. Germline V gene sequence: CDR1 MGHRA, CDR2 YSYEKL. Trimming removed 1 base from V and 9 bases from J, with 4 bases in between. The CDR3 nucleotides read TGCGCCAGCAGCCAAGGCGGTGAGCAGTTCTTC. This translates into CASSQGGEQFF.

This clonotype has just a few counts. At one of its ends the junction is not consistent with the germline gene, which may arise from a read error. This chain connects TRBV6-2 or TRBV6-3 to TRBJ2-1, with D hard to call. Germline V gene data show CDR1 as MNHEY and CDR2 as SVGEGT. This CDR3 is 15 amino acids long. The CDR3 nucleotides read TGTGCCAGCAGAATCTCCCATCCCTCCAACAATGAGCAGTTCTTC. Translation gives CASRISHPSNNEQFF.

The chain couples TRBV19 to TRBJ1-2, with 8 bases identical to TRBD1. J gave up 4 bases and V 4 bases, and 5 bases lay outside the gene matches. This CDR3 is built from 14 residues. Germline CDR1 is LNHDA and CDR2 is SQIVND (reference sequence). The CDR3 loop reads CASSSRDRTYGYTF. The CDR3 DNA reads as TGTGCCAGTAGTAGCCGGGACAGGACCTATGGCTACACCTTC.

V gene TRBV12-3 or TRBV12-4 combines with J gene TRBJ1-5; D not resolved. CDR3 length equals 12 residues. Trimming stripped 1 base from V and 6 bases from J, with 4 bases between. The CDR3 DNA sequence: TGTGCCAGCAGTTTAGTGGTTCAGCCCCAGCATTTT. It translates to CASSLVVQPQHF.